What follows is one T cell receptor beta chain and its context. These data are taken from a study of blood T cell repertoires in COVID-19. Across the study: PBMCs, B-cell-depleted T cells, or T cells were the source of the cDNA or gDNA that made up the material.

The protocol was immunoSEQ multiplex PCR, while the TCRdb copy is restricted to in-frame clones and leaves out a portion. The table includes tens of thousands of clones, 70% to 80% detected once. The V and J ends lost 10 bases and 4 bases respectively, with 16 bases between them. This CDR3 comprises 13 residues. Germline CDR1 MNHNS, CDR2 SASEGT. The sample consisted of peripheral blood. V gene TRBV6-1 combines with J gene TRBJ1-1; a possible D gene is TRBD1 (6 bases). The TCR comes from a man in his 70s with active or convalescent COVID-19. The DNA of the CDR3 is TGTGCCACCGAGCAGGGGCAGAGCACTGAAGCTTTCTTT. It codes for CATEQGQSTEAFF.